Following are 18 T cell receptor beta chains from one sample sequenced in a study of blood T cell repertoires in COVID-19. Generated by immunoSEQ multiplex PCR, the TCRdb table keeps only in-frame clones and is missing some. Among about 210,000 clones listed, over 70% were seen once. The sample taken for sequencing was peripheral blood. Every receptor here comes from a woman in her sixties or seventies with acute or convalescent COVID-19.

This clone turned up a few times. Here the CDR3 DNA reads TGCAGCGTCACGCGTAGGCCCGGGATACTATATGGCTACACCTTC. Protein sequence: CSVTRRPGILYGYTF. This rearrangement joins TRBV29-1 to TRBJ1-2; D is uncertain. V gave up 6 bases and J gave up 5 bases, with 22 bases separating them. Looked up from germline, CDR1 is SQVTM and CDR2 is ANQGSEA. The CDR3 sequence is 15 residues long. Drawing the rest from reference TRBV29-1 and TRBJ1-2, the complete variable domain is SAVISQKPSRDICQRGTSLTIQCQVDSQVTMMFWYRQQPGQSLTLIATANQGSEATYESGFVIDKFPISRPNLTFSTLTVSNMSPEDSSIYLCSVTRRPGILYGYTFGSGTRLTVV.

Only a few counts were recorded for this clone. The CDR3 nucleotides are TGCAGCGTTGAAGAAACAGGGGGAGGAAAGCCCCAGCATTTT. It is translated as CSVEETGGGKPQHF. The V call is TRBV29-1, the J call TRBJ1-5, with 8 nucleotides matching TRBD1. The J segment lost 8 bases and the V segment lost 0 bases, leaving 6 bases of the junction unmatched. This CDR3 is built from 14 residues. Per germline, CDR1 SQVTM and CDR2 ANQGSEA.

This clone came up once. The chain has TRBV2 and TRBJ1-2; maybe TRBD1 (6 bases). With 4 bases removed from V and 6 bases from J, the gap between germline ends came to 18 bases. CDR1 SNHLY and CDR2 FYNNEI come from the germline V gene. The CDR3 loop spans 15 amino acids. This CDR3 is CASSGGQPGPNGYTF. DNA of the CDR3: TGTGCCAGCAGTGGAGGACAGCCCGGACCAAATGGCTACACCTTC.

The V gene is TRBV5-1, the J gene TRBJ2-3, with TRBD2 matching 10 bases. There are 15 residues in the CDR3. Trimming cost V 4 bases and J 4 bases; bases outside gene matches: 6. The germline V gene encodes CDR1 SGHRS and CDR2 YFSETQ. The CDR3 protein is CASSLSGGFSDTQYF. In nucleotides, the CDR3 is TGCGCCAGCAGCCTTAGCGGGGGGTTCTCAGATACGCAGTATTTT.

This chain joins TRBV19 and TRBJ2-2; possibly TRBD2 for D (8 bases). Germline lookup yields CDR1 LNHDA and CDR2 SQIVND (reference sequence). This CDR3 is built from 17 residues. V lost 5 bases and J lost 3, with 19 bases in between. Here the CDR3 DNA reads TGTGCCAGTAGTCGGGGGGGACAGCCCTGGGACACCGGGGAGCTGTTTTTT. The encoded protein is CASSRGGQPWDTGELFF. Drawing the rest from reference TRBV19 and TRBJ2-2, the complete variable domain is DGGITQSPKYLFRKEGQNVTLSCEQNLNHDAMYWYRQDPGQGLRLIYYSQIVNDFQKGDIAEGYSVSREKKESFPLTVTSAQKNPTAFYLCASSRGGQPWDTGELFFGEGSRLTVL.

The DNA of the CDR3 is TGTGCCAGCAGCGTAGCTCGAGGACAGGGAAGTGGGGAGCTGTTTTTT. Protein: CASSVARGQGSGELFF. The V call is TRBV9, the J call TRBJ2-2; 8 bases match TRBD1. The CDR3 loop spans 16 amino acids. J gave up 8 bases and V 0 bases, and 9 bases lay outside the gene matches. CDR1 SGDLS and CDR2 YYNGEE come from the germline V gene.

The chain joins TRBV19 to TRBJ2-5; D unclear. CDR1 LNHDA and CDR2 SQIVND come from the germline V gene (reference sequence). The CDR3 sequence is 13 residues long. The ends were cut back, 5 bases at V and 1 base at J, with 8 bases in the middle. The CDR3 here is CASSERIQETQYF. The CDR3 DNA is TGTGCCAGTAGTGAGAGAATCCAAGAGACCCAGTACTTC.

This chain connects TRBV9 to TRBJ2-7; 9 nucleotides line up with TRBD1. The CDR3 covers 16 residues. V shed 3 bases, J shed 6 bases, and the junction held 13 bases outside the gene matches. CDR1 is SGDLS and CDR2 is YYNGEE in the germline V gene. The CDR3 region has the DNA TGTGCCAGCAGCGCTGGGACAGGGTTAAGTCTGGGCGAGCAGTACTTC. Translated: CASSAGTGLSLGEQYF.

This clone was detected only a few times. The chain is built from TRBV30 and TRBJ1-3; 7 bases are a match to TRBD1. After removal of 0 bases from V and 4 bases from J, the junction contained 6 bases not matched to a gene. The CDR3 has 15 residues. Germline V gene data show CDR1 as GTSNPN and CDR2 as SVGIG (reference sequence). The CDR3 bases are TGTGCCTGGAGTGTGAAGGGGGCCAAAGGAAACACCATATATTTT. Translated, it gives CAWSVKGAKGNTIYF.

In the case of this clone: At the DNA level, this CDR3 is encoded by other sequences in the same sample as well. The chain employs TRBV4-3 and TRBJ1-2; TRBD1 matches 8 bases. Germline V gives CDR1 LGHNA, CDR2 YSLEER. The CDR3 is made up of 16 amino acids. V was pared by 0 bases and J by 3 bases, with 6 bases of the junction left unmatched. CDR3 sequence: CASSQDRTGPYYGYTF. CDR3 DNA sequence: TGCGCCAGCAGCCAAGATCGGACAGGGCCCTACTATGGCTACACCTTC.

This clone is a singleton in its sample. The CDR3 coding sequence is TGTGCCAGCAGCCCGGGACAGGACTATGGCTACACCTTC. The encoded protein is CASSPGQDYGYTF. The rearrangement links TRBV3-1 (or the pseudogene TRBV3-2) to TRBJ1-2; 8 nucleotides agree with TRBD1. CDR3 size: 13 residues. Germline V CDR1 and CDR2: LGHDT, YNNKEL (reference sequence). After removal of 4 bases from V and 3 bases from J, the junction contained 1 base not matched to a gene.

The chain has TRBV15 and TRBJ2-2, with D perhaps matching TRBD2 (6 bases). The length of the CDR3 is 13 residues. Trimming shortened V by 7 bases and J by 3 bases, and 9 bases separated the two germline ends. Germline V gene data show CDR1 as LNHNV and CDR2 as YYDKDF (reference sequence). The CDR3 spells CATTRRDTGELFF. In nucleotides, the CDR3 is TGTGCCACCACCCGGAGGGACACCGGGGAGCTGTTTTTT.

This chain links TRBV5-1 with TRBJ2-5; 8 nucleotides match TRBD1. Germline loops: CDR1 SGHRS, CDR2 YFSETQ. This CDR3 has 16 amino acids. V lost 1 base, J lost 4 bases, and 9 bases stayed unmatched. The CDR3 region has the DNA TGCGCCAGCAGCTTGCAGGGGGCGAGAGGGGGAGAGACCCAGTACTTC. Its translation: CASSLQGARGGETQYF. The complete variable domain, with remaining parts taken from reference TRBV5-1 and TRBJ2-5, reads KAGVTQTPRYLIKTRGQQVTLSCSPISGHRSVSWYQQTPGQGLQFLFEYFSETQRNKGNFPGRFSGRQFSNSRSEMNVSTLELGDSALYLCASSLQGARGGETQYFGPGTRLLVL.

Only a few counts were recorded for this clone. The gene calls are TRBV30 and TRBJ1-2; D is ambiguous. The CDR3 is made up of 13 amino acids. Germline values: CDR1 GTSNPN, CDR2 SVGIG (reference sequence). Trimming took 8 bases from V and 7 from J, leaving 20 bases between them. CDR3 protein: CAHWREGIGGYTF. CDR3 sequence (DNA): TGTGCCCACTGGAGGGAAGGGATTGGTGGCTACACCTTC. Together with reference TRBV30 and TRBJ1-2, the CDR3 gives the full variable domain: SQTIHQWPATLVQPVGSPLSLECTVEGTSNPNLYWYRQAAGRGLQLLFYSVGIGQISSEVPQNLSASRPQDRQFILSSKKLLLSDSGFYLCAHWREGIGGYTFGSGTRLTVV.

The gene calls are TRBV4-2 and TRBJ2-5; weak D call: TRBD2 (5 bases). The V gene lost 0 bases and the J gene lost 4 bases, with 6 bases spanning the gap. CDR3 length equals 13 residues. CDR1 and CDR2 (germline): LGHNA, YNFKEQ. The CDR3 DNA is TGTGCCAGCAGCCAAGATCGGGGAGAGACCCAGTACTTC. This codes for CASSQDRGETQYF.

The chain joins TRBV5-1 to TRBJ2-1, with 10 bases that match TRBD1. The CDR3 is 16 amino acids. Germline CDR1 SGHRS, CDR2 YFSETQ. V shed 4 bases, J shed 7 bases, and the junction held 11 bases outside the gene matches. The CDR3 DNA reads as TGCGCCAGCAGCGCCGGGACAGGGGTATTAGGGAATGAGCAGTTCTTC. Residues: CASSAGTGVLGNEQFF. The full variable domain, with the rest looked up from reference TRBV5-1 and TRBJ2-1, is KAGVTQTPRYLIKTRGQQVTLSCSPISGHRSVSWYQQTPGQGLQFLFEYFSETQRNKGNFPGRFSGRQFSNSRSEMNVSTLELGDSALYLCASSAGTGVLGNEQFFGPGTRLTVL.

V usage is TRBV24-1 and J usage is TRBJ1-1; no clear D gene. V lost 5 bases to trimming and J lost 5 bases, with 8 bases between them. This CDR3 has 12 residues. Germline assignment: CDR1 KGHDR and CDR2 SFDVKD. Here the CDR3 reads CATSAPRTEAFF. The CDR3 coding sequence is TGTGCCACCAGTGCCCCGAGGACTGAAGCTTTCTTT.

This chain's CDR3 is CASSLTSGGAWAKNIQYF. CDR3 sequence (DNA): TGTGCCAGCAGCTTGACTAGCGGGGGGGCTTGGGCCAAAAACATTCAGTACTTC. The chain carries TRBV13 and TRBJ2-4; 14 bases match TRBD2. CDR3 length equals 18 residues. Trimming cost V 3 bases and J 1 base; bases outside gene matches: 5. Germline CDR1 PRHDT, CDR2 FYEKMQ (reference sequence).